The 6 T cell receptor beta chains reported below all come from one sample, sequenced in a study of blood T cell repertoires in COVID-19. The table came from immunoSEQ multiplex PCR; TCRdb's copy has only in-frame clones and leaves some out. Here the sample spans over 250,000 clones, approximately 91% being singletons. Sequencing used peripheral blood. The receptors stem from a woman between 25 and 40 years old with acute or convalescent COVID-19.

This chain joins TRBV7-9 and TRBJ2-7; 7 bases agree with TRBD1. The germline V gene encodes CDR1 SEHNR and CDR2 FQNEAQ (reference sequence). Trimming removed 1 base from V and 12 bases from J; junction bases left unmatched: 6. The CDR3 runs 12 residues. The CDR3 loop is CASSLEGAPPYF. CDR3 nucleotide sequence: TGTGCCAGCAGCTTAGAGGGGGCCCCCCCGTACTTC. The full variable domain, rest sourced from reference TRBV7-9 and TRBJ2-7, is DTGVSQNPRHKITKRGQNVTFRCDPISEHNRLYWYRQTLGQGPEFLTYFQNEAQLEKSRLLSDRFSAERPKGSFSTLEIQRTEQGDSAMYLCASSLEGAPPYFGPGTRLTVT.

This chain uses TRBV29-1 with TRBJ2-2; 8 positions match TRBD1. CDR3 length: 15 residues. Germline CDR1 reads SQVTM; CDR2 reads ANQGSEA. After removal of 6 bases from V and 1 base from J, the junction contained 7 bases not matched to a gene. CDR3 loop: CSVYSGGRNTGELFF. Written as DNA, the CDR3 is TGCAGCGTATACTCAGGGGGCAGGAACACCGGGGAGCTGTTTTTT.

The chain couples TRBV29-1 to TRBJ2-1; TRBD2 matches 12 bases. The CDR3 spans 13 residues. Germline-derived CDR1 and CDR2 are SQVTM and ANQGSEA. The junction had 9 bases not matched to a gene; V was cut back by 5 bases and J by 13 bases. CDR3 bases: TGCAGCGTTTCCCAGACTAGCGGGAGCTTTCAGTTCTTC. It specifies CSVSQTSGSFQFF.

The chain carries TRBV29-1 and TRBJ2-1; TRBD2 matches 8 bases. The CDR3 sequence is 13 residues long. Germline loops: CDR1 SQVTM, CDR2 ANQGSEA. V was pared by 4 bases and J by 9 bases, with 8 bases of the junction left unmatched. In nucleotides, the CDR3 is TGCAGCGTTGTTCGGGAGGGGCATGGTGAGCAGTTCTTC. Translating gives CSVVREGHGEQFF.

This rearrangement joins TRBV7-2 to TRBJ1-2, with 7 bases fitting TRBD1. With V trimmed by 0 bases and J by 2 bases, 0 bases remained unmatched. There are 14 residues in the CDR3. Germline CDR1 reads SGHTA; CDR2 reads FQGNSA. The CDR3 here is CASSLAQGNYGYTF. The CDR3 bases are TGTGCCAGCAGCTTAGCACAGGGGAACTATGGCTACACCTTC.

This chain joins TRBV5-1 and TRBJ2-2, with a possible D match to TRBD1 (5 bases). The CDR3 covers 14 residues. In germline, CDR1 is SGHRS, CDR2 YFSETQ. V was shortened by 6 bases and J by 2 bases, with 11 bases between the two germline ends. CDR3 in amino acids: CASTETVNTGELFF. CDR3 DNA sequence: TGCGCCAGCACCGAGACAGTTAACACCGGGGAGCTGTTTTTT.